These 20 T cell receptor beta chains were all obtained from the same sample, sequenced in a study of blood T cell repertoires in COVID-19. Libraries were prepared by immunoSEQ multiplex PCR; TCRdb keeps only in-frame clonotypes and omits some of them. The top ten clones hold more than 25% of a sample with more than 15,000 clones, 70% to 90% of them seen once. Sequenced material: peripheral blood. The receptor source for this set is a human donor with active COVID-19. The donor label of this sample is uncertain.

The rearrangement links TRBV27 to TRBJ2-3; D gene ambiguous. This CDR3 is 14 amino acids long. CDR1 is MNHEY, CDR2 SMNVEV, per germline (reference sequence). Trimming pared 0 bases from V and 2 bases from J, leaving 6 bases between. The DNA for the CDR3 is TGTGCCAGCAGTTTATCTAGCCCCACAGATACGCAGTATTTT. This codes for CASSLSSPTDTQYF.

This clone occurred once. The chain employs TRBV5-4 and TRBJ2-7; 10 nucleotides match TRBD2. The length of the CDR3 is 18 residues. Germline loops: CDR1 SGHNT, CDR2 YYREEE (reference sequence). Trimming took 0 bases from V and 1 from J; bases not matched to a gene: 10. The CDR3 sequence is CASSLGRLAGGSSYEQYF. The DNA for the CDR3 is TGTGCCAGCAGCTTGGGTAGGTTAGCGGGAGGAAGTTCCTACGAGCAGTACTTC.

The chain recombines TRBV5-6 with TRBJ1-5; D remains unclear. V gave up 1 base and J gave up 7 bases, with 15 bases separating them. Germline V CDR1 and CDR2: SGHDT, YYEEEE. CDR3 length: 15 amino acids. The CDR3 reads CASSLFGTNGQPQHF. DNA of the CDR3: TGTGCCAGCAGCTTGTTCGGTACTAACGGGCAGCCCCAGCATTTT.

The genes are TRBV4-1 and TRBJ1-2; D is possibly TRBD1 (6 bases). Germline V gene data show CDR1 as MGHRA and CDR2 as YSYEKL. V lost 4 bases and J 8 bases, leaving 20 bases between the germline ends. The CDR3 is 15 residues long. In DNA form, the CDR3 reads TGCGCCAGCAGCCCTCTTGGGGGCTTCTTAGAGGGCTACACCTTC. Amino acid sequence: CASSPLGGFLEGYTF.

The V and J genes are TRBV10-3 and TRBJ2-2; D possibly corresponds to TRBD1 (5 bases). Germline CDR1 is ENHRY and CDR2 is SYGVKD. The V and J ends lost 3 bases and 7 bases respectively, with 12 bases between them. The CDR3 has 14 amino acids. In DNA, the CDR3 is TGTGCCATCAGTGAACAGGCCCTCGGCGGGGAGCTGTTTTTT. It is translated as CAISEQALGGELFF.

The gene calls are TRBV27 and TRBJ2-2; 13 bases map to TRBD2. The CDR3 extends over 16 amino acids. Germline values: CDR1 MNHEY, CDR2 SMNVEV (reference sequence). V was clipped by 3 bases and J by 4 bases; unmatched bases: 2. The CDR3 loop reads CASSFGLAGVTGELFF. The CDR3 DNA sequence: TGTGCCAGCAGTTTCGGACTAGCGGGAGTCACCGGGGAGCTGTTTTTT.

The chain links TRBV4-3 to TRBJ2-1; 11 positions match TRBD2. Germline CDR1 is LGHNA and CDR2 is YSLEER. V lost 1 base and J lost 4; bases outside the gene matches: 3. The CDR3 sequence is 16 residues long. DNA of the CDR3: TGCGCCAGCAGCCAAGCACTAGCGGGAGAGTACAATGAGCAGTTCTTC. Protein: CASSQALAGEYNEQFF.

This chain links TRBV5-5 with TRBJ2-7, with a tentative D call TRBD1 (5 bases). Germline CDR1 and CDR2: SGHKS and YYEKEE (reference sequence). V was pared by 4 bases and J by 5 bases, with 13 bases between. CDR3 length equals 13 residues. CDR3 sequence (DNA): TGTGCCAGCAGCCTCCTCGCAGGGAACGAGCAGTACTTC. Its translation: CASSLLAGNEQYF.

A few counts support this clone. The rearrangement uses TRBV5-1 and TRBJ1-2; TRBD1 matches at 7 bases. The CDR3 covers 15 residues. Trimming at V came to 0 bases and at J to 3 bases, leaving 5 bases not matched to a gene. CDR1 and CDR2 (germline): SGHRS, YFSETQ. CDR3: CASSLEGTADYGYTF. The CDR3 bases are TGCGCCAGCAGCTTGGAAGGGACAGCCGACTATGGCTACACCTTC.

The V call is TRBV9, the J call TRBJ2-5; 10 positions agree with TRBD2. The CDR3 runs to 15 residues. J was trimmed by 6 bases and V by 4 bases; bases with no gene match: 9. CDR1 and CDR2 (germline): SGDLS, YYNGEE. In DNA, the CDR3 is TGTGCCAGCAGCCTACAAGCGGGGGGGTCGCAGACCCAGTACTTC. Amino acids: CASSLQAGGSQTQYF.

This rearrangement joins TRBV13 to TRBJ2-2, with D unresolved. The CDR3 totals 14 residues. Germline CDR1 PRHDT, CDR2 FYEKMQ (reference sequence). Trimming pared 2 bases from V and 1 base from J, leaving 5 bases between. CDR3 residues: CASSLPGNTGELFF. DNA of the CDR3: TGTGCCAGCAGCTTACCAGGGAACACCGGGGAGCTGTTTTTT.

In its sample, this clone was seen a few times. J is TRBJ2-7 and V is TRBV7-9, with 8 nucleotides matching TRBD1. Germline values: CDR1 SEHNR, CDR2 FQNEAQ (reference sequence). The CDR3 has 14 residues. V gave up 5 bases and J gave up 0 bases; unmatched junction bases: 3. CDR3 residues: CASSPGTGSYEQYF. CDR3 in DNA: TGTGCCAGCAGCCCTGGGACAGGCTCCTACGAGCAGTACTTC.

The chain couples TRBV6-6 to TRBJ1-5; D may be TRBD1 (5 bases). The V gene's germline CDR1 is MNHNY and CDR2 SVGAGI (reference sequence). The CDR3 runs 15 residues. The germline V and J ends were trimmed by 4 bases and 1 base, with 11 bases remaining between them. The CDR3 DNA reads as TGTGCCAGCAGTTCCCCGGGGGAGAGCAATCAGCCCCAGCATTTT. Its protein is CASSSPGESNQPQHF.

The gene calls are TRBV2 and TRBJ1-5; no firm D call. This CDR3 is built from 11 residues. Germline lookup yields CDR1 SNHLY and CDR2 FYNNEI. The V gene lost 8 bases and the J gene lost 3 bases, with 5 bases spanning the gap. DNA of the CDR3: TGTGCCAGCGGCTTCAATCAGCCCCAGCATTTT. This encodes CASGFNQPQHF. The whole variable domain, filled in from reference TRBV2 and TRBJ1-5, reads EPEVTQTPSHQVTQMGQEVILRCVPISNHLYFYWYRQILGQKVEFLVSFYNNEISEKSEIFDDQFSVERPDGSNFTLKIRSTKLEDSAMYFCASGFNQPQHFGDGTRLSIL.

The rearrangement links TRBV6-5 to TRBJ1-4, with 9 nucleotides matching TRBD1. The CDR3 sequence is 14 residues long. The germline V gene encodes CDR1 MNHEY and CDR2 SVGAGI. The V gene end was trimmed by 5 bases and the J gene end by 8 bases; junction bases not matched to a gene: 6. The CDR3 bases are TGTGCCAGCAGTACCCGGACAGGGGTCGAAAAACTGTTTTTT. Translated, it gives CASSTRTGVEKLFF.

The chain has TRBV11-2 and TRBJ2-2; no clear D gene. The CDR3 extends over 14 amino acids. CDR1 and CDR2 (germline): SGHAT, FQNNGV. V gave up 0 bases and J gave up 8 bases, with 10 bases separating them. CDR3 nucleotide sequence: TGTGCCAGCAGCTTAGATTACTTCACGGGGGAGCTGTTTTTT. Its translation is CASSLDYFTGELFF.

The chain uses TRBV4-3 and TRBJ2-3; 7 positions agree with TRBD1. CDR3 size: 16 residues. V lost 6 bases and J lost 1; bases outside the gene matches: 10. Germline V CDR1 and CDR2: LGHNA, YSLEER. The CDR3 DNA follows: TGCGCCAGCAGTCTCGTACAGGGGTGGGGCACAGATACGCAGTATTTT. Amino acid sequence: CASSLVQGWGTDTQYF.

V gene TRBV5-6 combines with J gene TRBJ2-7; D may be TRBD2 (5 bases). The CDR3 is 14 amino acids. V gave up 4 bases and J gave up 0 bases, with 11 bases separating them. From germline, CDR1 is SGHDT and CDR2 YYEEEE. The CDR3 DNA reads as TGTGCCAGCAGCAAGCCGGGATTCTCCTACGAGCAGTACTTC. Translating it yields CASSKPGFSYEQYF.

This clone showed up just once. This chain links TRBV5-6 with TRBJ1-2, with no clear D. The CDR3 sequence is 16 residues long. In germline, CDR1 is SGHDT, CDR2 YYEEEE. The V and J ends lost 4 bases and 6 bases respectively, with 22 bases between them. The DNA of the CDR3 is TGTGCCAGCAGCCGGAGTAGTGGCTGGTTACGGAATGGCTACACCTTC. Amino acids: CASSRSSGWLRNGYTF.

The chain carries TRBV28 and TRBJ2-7; TRBD2 matches 10 bases. The CDR3 is made up of 15 amino acids. The germline CDR1 and CDR2 sequences are MDHEN and SYDVKM. J was trimmed by 3 bases and V by 5 bases; bases with no gene match: 7. The CDR3 DNA sequence: TGTGCCAGCAGTGGGGGGACTAGCGCGTTCTACGAGCAGTACTTC. Translating it yields CASSGGTSAFYEQYF.